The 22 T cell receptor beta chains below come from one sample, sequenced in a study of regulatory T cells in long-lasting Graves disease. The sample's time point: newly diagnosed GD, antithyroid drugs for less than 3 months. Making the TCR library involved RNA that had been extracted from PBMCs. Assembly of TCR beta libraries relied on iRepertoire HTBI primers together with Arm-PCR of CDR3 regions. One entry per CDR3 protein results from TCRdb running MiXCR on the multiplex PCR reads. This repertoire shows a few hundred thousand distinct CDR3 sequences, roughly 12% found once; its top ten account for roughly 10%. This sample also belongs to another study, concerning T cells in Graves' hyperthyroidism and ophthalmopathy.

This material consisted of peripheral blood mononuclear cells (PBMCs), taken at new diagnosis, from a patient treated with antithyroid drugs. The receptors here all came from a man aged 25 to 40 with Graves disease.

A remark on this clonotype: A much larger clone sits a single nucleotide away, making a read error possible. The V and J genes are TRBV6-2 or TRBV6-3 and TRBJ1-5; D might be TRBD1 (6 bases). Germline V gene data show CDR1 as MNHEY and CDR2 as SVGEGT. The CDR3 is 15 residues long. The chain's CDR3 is CASGYFAGDNQPQHF. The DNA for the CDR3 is TGTGCCAGCGGTTACTTTGCAGGGGACAATCAGCCCCAGCATTTT.

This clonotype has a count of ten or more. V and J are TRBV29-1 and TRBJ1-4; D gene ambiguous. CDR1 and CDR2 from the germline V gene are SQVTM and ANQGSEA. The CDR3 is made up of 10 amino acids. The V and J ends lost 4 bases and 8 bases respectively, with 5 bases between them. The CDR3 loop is CSVVGEKLFF. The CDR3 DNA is TGCAGCGTTGTTGGCGAAAAACTGTTTTTT.

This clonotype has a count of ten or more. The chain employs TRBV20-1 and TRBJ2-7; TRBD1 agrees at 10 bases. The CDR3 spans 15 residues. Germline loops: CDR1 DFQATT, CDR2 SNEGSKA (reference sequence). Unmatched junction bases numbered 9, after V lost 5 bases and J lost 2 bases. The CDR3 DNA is TGCAGTGCTTCCCCCCGGACAGGGGGAGCCTACGAGCAGTACTTC. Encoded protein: CSASPRTGGAYEQYF.

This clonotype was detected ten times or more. CDR3 in amino acids: CASSRDRGSSEQYF. The CDR3 nucleotides are TGTGCCAGCAGTCGGGACAGGGGATCGTCCGAGCAGTACTTC. The rearrangement links TRBV28 to TRBJ2-7; 10 bases map to TRBD1. V shed 5 bases and J 6 bases; nucleotides not matched to a gene: 7. CDR1 MDHEN and CDR2 SYDVKM come from the germline V gene. The CDR3 covers 14 residues.

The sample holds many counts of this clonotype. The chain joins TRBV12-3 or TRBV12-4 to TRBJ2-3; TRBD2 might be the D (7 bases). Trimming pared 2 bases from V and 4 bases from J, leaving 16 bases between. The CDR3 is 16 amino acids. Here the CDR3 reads CASSLSRGGFADTQYF. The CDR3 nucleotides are TGTGCCAGCAGTTTATCCAGGGGAGGGTTCGCAGATACGCAGTATTTT.

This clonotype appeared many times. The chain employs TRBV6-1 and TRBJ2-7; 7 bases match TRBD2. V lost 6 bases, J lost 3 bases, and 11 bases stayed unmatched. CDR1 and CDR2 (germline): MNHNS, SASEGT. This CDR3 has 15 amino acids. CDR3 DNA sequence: TGTGCCAGCAGGAGTTACAGAACGGGGGGCTACGAGCAGTACTTC. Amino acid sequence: CASRSYRTGGYEQYF.

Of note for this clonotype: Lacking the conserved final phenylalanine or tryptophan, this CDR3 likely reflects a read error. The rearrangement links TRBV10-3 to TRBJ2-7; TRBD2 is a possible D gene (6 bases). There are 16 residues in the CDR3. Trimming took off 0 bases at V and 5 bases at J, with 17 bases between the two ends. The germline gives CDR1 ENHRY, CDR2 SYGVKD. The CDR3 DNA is TGTGCCATCAGTGAGTCGCCCGGCCGGGGGACGAACGAGCAGTACTCC. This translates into CAISESPGRGTNEQYS.

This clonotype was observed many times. The DNA of the CDR3 is TGTGCCAGCAGCCCCCGGGACAGATTTTCGGATGGCTACACCTTC. Amino acids: CASSPRDRFSDGYTF. The chain couples TRBV7-2 to TRBJ1-2; 7 positions match TRBD1. The V segment lost 5 bases and the J segment 6 bases; nucleotides outside the gene matches: 12. Germline V gives CDR1 SGHTA, CDR2 FQGNSA. The length of the CDR3 is 15 residues.

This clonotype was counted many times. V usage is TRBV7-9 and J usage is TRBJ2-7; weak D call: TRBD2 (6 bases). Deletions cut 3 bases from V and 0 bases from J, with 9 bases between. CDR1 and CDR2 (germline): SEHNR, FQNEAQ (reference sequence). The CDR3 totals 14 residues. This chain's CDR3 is CASSFGSSSYEQYF. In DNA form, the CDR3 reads TGTGCCAGCAGCTTCGGGAGTAGCTCCTACGAGCAGTACTTC.

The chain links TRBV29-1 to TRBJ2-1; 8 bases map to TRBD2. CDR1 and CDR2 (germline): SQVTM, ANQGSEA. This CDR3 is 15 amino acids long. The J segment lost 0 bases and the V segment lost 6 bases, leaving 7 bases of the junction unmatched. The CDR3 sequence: CSVEREPSSYNEQFF. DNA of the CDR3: TGCAGCGTAGAGCGGGAGCCAAGCTCCTACAATGAGCAGTTCTTC.

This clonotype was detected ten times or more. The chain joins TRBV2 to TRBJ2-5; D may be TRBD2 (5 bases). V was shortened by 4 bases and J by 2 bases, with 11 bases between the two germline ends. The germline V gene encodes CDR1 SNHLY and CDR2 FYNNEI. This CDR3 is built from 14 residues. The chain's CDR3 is CASSGSTSQETQYF. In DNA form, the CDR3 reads TGTGCCAGCAGTGGATCCACTAGTCAAGAGACCCAGTACTTC.

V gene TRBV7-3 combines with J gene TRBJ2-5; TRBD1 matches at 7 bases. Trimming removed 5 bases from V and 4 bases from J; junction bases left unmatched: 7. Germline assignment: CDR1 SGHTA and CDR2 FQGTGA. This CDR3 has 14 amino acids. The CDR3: CASSPSAGGETQYF. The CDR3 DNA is TGTGCCAGCAGCCCGTCGGCAGGGGGAGAGACCCAGTACTTC.

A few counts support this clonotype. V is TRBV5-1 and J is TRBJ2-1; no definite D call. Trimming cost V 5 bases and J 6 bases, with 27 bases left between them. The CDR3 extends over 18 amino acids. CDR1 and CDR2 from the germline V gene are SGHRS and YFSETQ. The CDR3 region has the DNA TGCGCCAGCAGGGCCTTTCCGGGCGAGTTGGGGAATGGCAATGAGCAGTTCTTC. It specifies CASRAFPGELGNGNEQFF.

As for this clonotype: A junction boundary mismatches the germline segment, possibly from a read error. CDR3 in DNA: TGTACCAGCAGTGCTACAGGGATGGATGGCTACACCTTC. Its translation is CTSSATGMDGYTF. The rearrangement joins TRBV27 to TRBJ1-2; possibly TRBD1 for D (6 bases). CDR1 and CDR2 (germline): MNHEY, SMNVEV (reference sequence). The CDR3 runs to 13 residues.

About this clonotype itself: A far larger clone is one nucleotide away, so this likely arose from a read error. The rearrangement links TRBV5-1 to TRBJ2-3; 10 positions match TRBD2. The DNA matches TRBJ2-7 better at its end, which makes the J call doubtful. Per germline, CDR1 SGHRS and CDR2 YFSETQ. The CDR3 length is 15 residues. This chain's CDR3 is CASSAGLAAYNEQYF. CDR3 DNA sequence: TGCGCCAGCAGCGCAGGACTAGCGGCCTACAATGAGCAGTACTTC.

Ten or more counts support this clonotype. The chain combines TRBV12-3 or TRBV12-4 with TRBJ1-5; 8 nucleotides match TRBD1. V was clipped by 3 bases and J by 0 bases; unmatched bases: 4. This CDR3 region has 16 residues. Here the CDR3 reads CASSFSGGYSNQPQHF. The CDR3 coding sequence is TGTGCCAGCAGTTTCTCAGGGGGCTATAGCAATCAGCCCCAGCATTTT.

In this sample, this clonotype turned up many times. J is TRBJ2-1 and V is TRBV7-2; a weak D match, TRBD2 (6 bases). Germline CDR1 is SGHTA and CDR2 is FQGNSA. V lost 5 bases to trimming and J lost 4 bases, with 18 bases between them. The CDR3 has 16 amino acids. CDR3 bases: TGTGCCAGCAGCCTGACGGCTAGCGCCAGTTACAATGAGCAGTTCTTC. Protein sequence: CASSLTASASYNEQFF.

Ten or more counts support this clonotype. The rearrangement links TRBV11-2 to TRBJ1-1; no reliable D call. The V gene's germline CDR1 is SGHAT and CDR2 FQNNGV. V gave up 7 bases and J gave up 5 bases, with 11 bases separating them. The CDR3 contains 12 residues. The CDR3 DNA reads TGTGCCAGCATCTCTTGGGGAACTGAAGCTTTCTTT. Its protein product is CASISWGTEAFF.

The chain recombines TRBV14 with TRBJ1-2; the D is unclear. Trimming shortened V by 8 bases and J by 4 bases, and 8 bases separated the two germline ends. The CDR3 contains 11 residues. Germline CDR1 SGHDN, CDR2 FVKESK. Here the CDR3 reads CASQSPYGYTF. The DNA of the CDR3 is TGTGCCAGCCAGTCACCCTATGGCTACACCTTC.

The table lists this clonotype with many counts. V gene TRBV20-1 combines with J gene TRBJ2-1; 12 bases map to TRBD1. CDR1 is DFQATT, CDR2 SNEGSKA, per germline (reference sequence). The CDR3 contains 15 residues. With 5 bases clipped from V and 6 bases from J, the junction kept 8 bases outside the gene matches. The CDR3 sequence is CSAHSGTGGFNEQFF. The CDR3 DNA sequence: TGCAGTGCTCATTCCGGGACAGGGGGCTTCAATGAGCAGTTCTTC.

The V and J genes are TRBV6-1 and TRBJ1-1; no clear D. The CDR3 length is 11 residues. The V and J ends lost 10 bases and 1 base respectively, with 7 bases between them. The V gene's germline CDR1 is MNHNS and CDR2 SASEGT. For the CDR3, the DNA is TGTGCCACCACGGGGAACACTGAAGCTTTCTTT. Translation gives CATTGNTEAFF.

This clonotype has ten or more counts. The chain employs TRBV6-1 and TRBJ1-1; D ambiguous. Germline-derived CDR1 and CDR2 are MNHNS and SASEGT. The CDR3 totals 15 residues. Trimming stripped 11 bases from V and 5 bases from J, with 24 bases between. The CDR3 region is CASPSVPSGGTEAFF. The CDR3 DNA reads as TGTGCCTCGCCCTCCGTTCCCAGCGGTGGGACTGAAGCTTTCTTT.